The source of this TCR beta chain is a study of shared clonotypes between healthy human individuals. General observations from the study: Donor clonotype sharing was expected to depend on sequencing depth.

Details on this clone: The antigen is undetermined.

This CDR3 comprises 16 residues. V was clipped by 11 bases and J by 10 bases; unmatched bases: 21. Germline values: CDR1 SNHLY, CDR2 FYNNEI. Clones were read by immunoSEQ multiplex PCR, and TCRdb kept only the in-frame ones, dropping some. The sample holds around 2.5 million clones, approximately 94% seen once. The healthy adult donors were HIV-negative and reported no recent acute infections or vaccinations. The authors divided CD4+ cells into CD45RA+ naive and CD45RA-negative memory subsets. The chain has TRBV2 and TRBJ2-1; 9 positions match TRBD2. Material for sequencing was naive CD4+ T cells from PBMCs. Subset meaning: CD45RA+ positively selected. The TCR sequence derives from a man aged 18 to 29 in good health. Some clones in this sample may be carry-over from other donors' samples. The CDR3 protein is CAYYSPGLALTREQFF. The DNA for the CDR3 is TGTGCCTATTACTCGCCGGGACTAGCCCTAACCCGGGAGCAGTTCTTC.